This entry concerns a single T cell receptor (beta chain). Being one base from a much bigger clone, this may be a read error. The data stem from a study of tumor-infiltrating lymphocytes in primary liver carcinoma. Alongside blood RNA obtained from unsorted whole blood, germline DNA was also extracted. TCR beta cDNA was reverse-transcribed from around 0.55 ug of total RNA. The reaction used a constant-region primer and ProtoScript II reverse transcriptase. What produced the TCR beta libraries was three nested multiplex PCR rounds using slightly modified ARM-PCR. MiXCR was run by TCRdb on the multiplex PCR reads, yielding one entry per CDR3 protein. The sample contains approximately 300,000 distinct CDR3 sequences, less than 75% of which appear only once. The specimen sequenced was peripheral blood. This sequence was found in a middle-aged man with primary liver carcinoma and hepatitis B virus infection.

CDR3 amino acids: CSVGLAGGWYNEKFF. Here the CDR3 DNA reads TGCAGCGTGGGACTAGCGGGAGGGTGGTACAATGAGAAGTTCTTC. This rearrangement joins TRBV29-1 to TRBJ2-1; 16 positions match TRBD2. The CDR3 is 15 amino acids. From germline, CDR1 is SQVTM and CDR2 ANQGSEA.